The 30 T cell receptor beta chains given below trace back to one sample, sequenced in a study of cytomegalovirus exposure and HLA in healthy donors. Assay used: immunoSEQ multiplex PCR; TCRdb lists only in-frame clones, some missing. The table has about 60,000 clones, more than 80% seen once; the top ten hold around 5.5%. The sequenced sample was PBMCs. The receptor source for this set is a woman aged 18-35 years in good health and CMV-seronegative.

Only one count was recorded for this clone. The chain recombines TRBV29-1 with TRBJ2-3, with D possibly matching TRBD2 (5 bases). The germline gives CDR1 SQVTM, CDR2 ANQGSEA. The V end was cut by 6 bases, the J end by 0 bases, with 16 bases between. The CDR3 totals 15 residues. The CDR3 loop reads CSVELTEASTDTQYF. The CDR3 DNA reads TGCAGCGTGGAACTAACGGAGGCTAGCACAGATACGCAGTATTTT.

The rearrangement uses TRBV12-5 and TRBJ1-5; 8 bases are shared with TRBD1. With 5 bases clipped from V and 7 bases from J, the junction kept 7 bases outside the gene matches. Germline CDR1 reads LGHNT; CDR2 reads FRNRAP. The CDR3 has 14 residues. CDR3 nucleotides: TGTGCTAGTGGTGTCGGGACAGGTTGGCAGCCCCAGCATTTT. Translated: CASGVGTGWQPQHF.

The chain combines TRBV4-2 with TRBJ1-2; unclear D gene. Germline CDR1 is LGHNA and CDR2 is YNFKEQ. Trimming removed 0 bases at V and 4 bases at J, with 12 bases between. CDR3 length equals 15 residues. CDR3 sequence reads: CASSQDASSGYGYTF. DNA for the CDR3: TGTGCCAGCAGCCAAGATGCTTCGTCAGGCTATGGCTACACCTTC.

The V gene is TRBV11-3, the J gene TRBJ2-1; 14 bases agree with TRBD2. The J segment lost 8 bases and the V segment lost 5 bases, leaving 5 bases of the junction unmatched. CDR3 length: 15 residues. The germline V gene encodes CDR1 SGHNT and CDR2 YENEEA. Here the CDR3 reads CASSIGTSGSDEQFF. CDR3 coding DNA: TGTGCCAGCAGCATCGGGACTAGCGGGAGTGATGAGCAGTTCTTC.

The V call is TRBV11-2, the J call TRBJ1-1; D might be TRBD1 (6 bases). This CDR3 has 19 residues. Germline V CDR1 and CDR2: SGHAT, FQNNGV. Trimming took 5 bases from V and 4 from J, leaving 29 bases between them. The CDR3 spells CASSPQFRDNGAWSTEAFF. CDR3 sequence (DNA): TGTGCCAGCAGCCCCCAATTCCGGGACAACGGGGCATGGAGCACTGAAGCTTTCTTT.

The chain links TRBV11-1 to TRBJ2-7; 14 bases are a match to TRBD2. The CDR3 totals 16 residues. Germline V gene data show CDR1 as SGHAT and CDR2 as FQDESV (reference sequence). V was pared by 3 bases and J by 7 bases, with 8 bases of the junction left unmatched. The CDR3 loop reads CASSLGWGLAGDEQYF. The CDR3 nucleotides are TGTGCCAGCAGCTTGGGCTGGGGACTAGCGGGGGATGAGCAGTACTTC.

The genes are TRBV6-6 and TRBJ1-5; 9 positions agree with TRBD1. This CDR3 has 16 residues. Germline V lookup: CDR1 MNHNY, CDR2 SVGAGI (reference sequence). Germline trimming cut 5 bases from V and 7 bases from J; bases unmatched to any gene: 12. CDR3: CASSPRPDRGRQPQHF. CDR3 in DNA: TGTGCCAGCAGTCCCCGACCGGACAGGGGCCGACAGCCCCAGCATTTT.

The genes are TRBV19 and TRBJ1-1, with 7 positions matching TRBD1. With V trimmed by 7 bases and J by 0 bases, 5 bases remained unmatched. The CDR3 length is 14 residues. CDR1 and CDR2 from the germline V gene are LNHDA and SQIVND (reference sequence). The chain's CDR3 is CASTSGGMNTEAFF. The CDR3 bases are TGTGCCAGTACCTCAGGGGGGATGAACACTGAAGCTTTCTTT.

The sample holds one count of this clone. The chain's CDR3 is CASSLGTPKYEQYF. CDR3 bases: TGTGCCAGCAGCTTAGGGACACCGAAATACGAGCAGTACTTC. The chain uses TRBV7-9 and TRBJ2-7; TRBD1 might be the D (5 bases). V dropped 1 base and J dropped 4 bases, with 11 bases sitting between them. Per germline, CDR1 SEHNR and CDR2 FQNEAQ (reference sequence). The CDR3 totals 14 residues.

The chain combines TRBV9 with TRBJ2-3, with D maybe TRBD1 (6 bases). This CDR3 contains 15 residues. The germline CDR1 and CDR2 sequences are SGDLS and YYNGEE. V lost 1 base to trimming and J lost 5 bases, with 14 bases between them. The CDR3 DNA reads TGTGCCAGCAGCGTAAGAGGGGGTCGGGAAGATACGCAGTATTTT. Translating gives CASSVRGGREDTQYF.

The genes are TRBV7-8 and TRBJ2-5; 12 nucleotides align to TRBD1. The length of the CDR3 is 16 residues. Germline V lookup: CDR1 SGHVS, CDR2 FQNEAQ. The V gene end was trimmed by 0 bases and the J gene end by 5 bases; junction bases not matched to a gene: 4. The CDR3 nucleotides are TGTGCCAGCAGCTTAGCCGGGACAGGGGGCAGGGAGACCCAGTACTTC. This translates into CASSLAGTGGRETQYF.

CDR3 region: CAIRDTSRNYGYTF. CDR3 nucleotide sequence: TGTGCCATCCGGGACACCTCCCGGAACTATGGCTACACCTTC. This chain connects TRBV10-3 to TRBJ1-2, with D tentatively TRBD1 (6 bases). Trimming left V 8 bases short and J 2 bases short, with 15 bases between. The CDR3 loop spans 14 amino acids. The germline gives CDR1 ENHRY, CDR2 SYGVKD.

The gene calls are TRBV6-1 and TRBJ2-3; TRBD2 matches at 7 bases. The CDR3 runs to 14 residues. The trim removed 11 bases at V and 1 base at J, leaving 9 bases unmatched. Germline values: CDR1 MNHNS, CDR2 SASEGT. The DNA of the CDR3 is TGTGCCTGCAAAGCGGGGTACCGCACAGATACGCAGTATTTT. This codes for CACKAGYRTDTQYF.

The J gene is TRBJ2-2, the V gene TRBV10-1; no clear D. The CDR3 covers 15 residues. Between the trimmed V and J ends, which lost 4 bases and 5 bases, there was a span of 14 bases. Germline V CDR1 and CDR2: WNHNN, SYGVQD (reference sequence). CDR3 residues: CASSVRNSPTGELFF. CDR3 DNA sequence: TGCGCCAGCAGTGTCCGGAACAGTCCGACCGGGGAGCTGTTTTTT.

The chain couples TRBV6-5 to TRBJ2-7; 11 bases match TRBD2. Losses at the gene ends were 6 bases for V and 2 bases for J; bases not matched to a gene: 3. CDR1 and CDR2 (germline): MNHEY, SVGAGI. CDR3 length: 14 residues. The CDR3 loop is CASRPSGGPYEQYF. CDR3 nucleotide sequence: TGTGCCAGCAGACCTAGCGGGGGGCCCTACGAGCAGTACTTC.

The rearrangement links TRBV20-1 to TRBJ2-3; D unresolved. Looked up from germline, CDR1 is DFQATT and CDR2 is SNEGSKA (reference sequence). The V end was cut by 1 base, the J end by 5 bases, with 4 bases between. The CDR3 spans 11 residues. CDR3 in DNA: TGCAGTGCTAGAGTCGGAGATACGCAGTATTTT. Translating it yields CSARVGDTQYF.

This clone was seen a handful of times. This chain connects TRBV2 to TRBJ1-1; D is undetermined. Germline loops: CDR1 SNHLY, CDR2 FYNNEI. CDR3 length equals 15 residues. Trimming took off 0 bases at V and 7 bases at J, with 15 bases between the two ends. Here the CDR3 reads CASSEALRGGHEAFF. The CDR3 coding sequence is TGTGCCAGCAGTGAAGCGCTTCGAGGCGGTCATGAAGCTTTCTTT.

The gene calls are TRBV27 and TRBJ2-3, with D maybe TRBD1 (5 bases). V was cut by 5 bases and J by 1 base, with 13 bases left in between. CDR3 length: 15 amino acids. Germline CDR1 MNHEY, CDR2 SMNVEV (reference sequence). This CDR3 is CASSPRQSRTDTQYF. CDR3 bases: TGTGCCAGCAGTCCCCGACAGTCTCGCACAGATACGCAGTATTTT.

The genes are TRBV11-2 and TRBJ1-1; 7 bases are shared with TRBD1. CDR3 length equals 16 residues. Losses at the gene ends were 5 bases for V and 7 bases for J; bases not matched to a gene: 16. Germline values: CDR1 SGHAT, CDR2 FQNNGV. In DNA form, the CDR3 reads TGTGCCAGCAGCCCTGTCAGGGGGGCCAGGTCTAATGAAGCTTTCTTT. Translation gives CASSPVRGARSNEAFF.

The V and J genes are TRBV7-9 and TRBJ1-1, with D unclear. Germline V gene data show CDR1 as SEHNR and CDR2 as FQNEAQ (reference sequence). V lost 1 base and J 4 bases, leaving 13 bases between the germline ends. The CDR3 runs to 15 residues. As DNA, the CDR3 is TGTGCCAGCAGCTTAGTAACACTATCTACCACTGAAGCTTTCTTT. Its translation is CASSLVTLSTTEAFF.

A few counts support this clone. The V call is TRBV4-1, the J call TRBJ2-1; 8 bases match TRBD2. Losses at the gene ends were 1 base for V and 1 base for J; bases not matched to a gene: 3. CDR3 length equals 16 residues. The germline CDR1 and CDR2 sequences are MGHRA and YSYEKL. The CDR3 region is CASSQGLAFSYNEQFF. CDR3 sequence (DNA): TGCGCCAGCAGCCAAGGACTAGCGTTTTCCTACAATGAGCAGTTCTTC.

This rearrangement joins TRBV7-2 to TRBJ2-3; D may be TRBD2 (5 bases). This CDR3 is built from 15 residues. Germline CDR1 SGHTA, CDR2 FQGNSA. Trimming removed 2 bases at V and 2 bases at J, with 11 bases between. The CDR3 loop reads CASSLTWRATDTQYF. The CDR3 nucleotides are TGTGCCAGCAGCTTAACCTGGCGGGCCACAGATACGCAGTATTTT. Complete variable domain (other parts from reference TRBV7-2 and TRBJ2-3): GAGVSQSPSNKVTEKGKDVELRCDPISGHTALYWYRQSLGQGLEFLIYFQGNSAPDKSGLPSDRFSAERTGGSVSTLTIQRTQQEDSAVYLCASSLTWRATDTQYFGPGTRLTVL.

This chain links TRBV29-1 with TRBJ2-7; 7 bases fit TRBD1. J lost 6 bases, V lost 5 bases, and 7 bases had no gene match. Per the germline V gene, CDR1 is SQVTM and CDR2 is ANQGSEA. This CDR3 contains 12 residues. The CDR3 DNA reads as TGCAGCGTTACACAGGGGTTGGGCGAGCAGTACTTC. Encoded protein: CSVTQGLGEQYF.

The V call is TRBV4-3, the J call TRBJ2-3, with TRBD1 identical over 9 bases. Unmatched junction bases numbered 3, after V lost 1 base and J lost 1 base. The germline V gene encodes CDR1 LGHNA and CDR2 YSLEER. The CDR3 is 16 amino acids. CDR3 loop: CASSQVRDRGTDTQYF. The CDR3 DNA is TGCGCCAGCAGCCAAGTGAGGGACAGGGGCACAGATACGCAGTATTTT.

The chain couples TRBV9 to TRBJ2-1, with D possibly matching TRBD2 (7 bases). The CDR3 extends over 15 amino acids. CDR1 is SGDLS, CDR2 YYNGEE, per germline. V gave up 3 bases and J gave up 1 base, with 11 bases separating them. The CDR3 sequence is CASSEEGGSYNEQFF. Written as DNA, the CDR3 is TGTGCCAGCAGCGAGGAGGGGGGGTCCTACAATGAGCAGTTCTTC.

The chain couples TRBV18 to TRBJ2-2; D possibly corresponds to TRBD1 (6 bases). Trimming stripped 1 base from V and 6 bases from J, with 6 bases between. Germline loops: CDR1 KGHSH, CDR2 LQKENI. The CDR3 length is 13 residues. In nucleotides, the CDR3 is TGTGCCAGCTCACCACAGGGGGCCGGGGAGCTGTTTTTT. Translating gives CASSPQGAGELFF.

This chain joins TRBV23-1 and TRBJ2-5; D possibly corresponds to TRBD2 (6 bases). TRBV23-1 is noted as an ORF with a role that remains uncertain. The CDR3 loop spans 14 amino acids. Trimming took 2 bases from V and 6 from J, leaving 13 bases between them. The CDR3: CASSQRSGPKTQYF. The CDR3 nucleotides read TGCGCCAGCAGTCAACGAAGCGGGCCGAAGACCCAGTACTTC.

The chain recombines TRBV4-3 with TRBJ2-1; weak D call: TRBD2 (6 bases). V lost 0 bases to trimming and J lost 0 bases, with 12 bases between them. Germline loops: CDR1 LGHNA, CDR2 YSLEER. This CDR3 spans 17 amino acids. CDR3 DNA sequence: TGCGCCAGCAGCCAAGATTTGCGGCGGGGCTCCTACAATGAGCAGTTCTTC. Its translation: CASSQDLRRGSYNEQFF.

This clone was picked up a small number of times. The V and J genes are TRBV19 and TRBJ2-3; 10 bases map to TRBD2. The CDR3 is made up of 14 amino acids. V lost 6 bases and J lost 9; bases outside the gene matches: 9. Germline V gene data show CDR1 as LNHDA and CDR2 as SQIVND (reference sequence). This chain's CDR3 is CASREREGLGTQYF. The CDR3 DNA reads as TGTGCCAGTAGGGAGCGGGAGGGCCTGGGGACGCAGTATTTT.

V gene TRBV11-2 combines with J gene TRBJ2-1; TRBD2 matches 10 bases. This CDR3 comprises 15 residues. The germline gives CDR1 SGHAT, CDR2 FQNNGV. Germline trimming cut 4 bases from V and 7 bases from J; bases unmatched to any gene: 7. The CDR3 spells CASSWVSGGMNEQFF. The CDR3 nucleotides are TGTGCCAGCAGCTGGGTTAGCGGGGGGATGAATGAGCAGTTCTTC.